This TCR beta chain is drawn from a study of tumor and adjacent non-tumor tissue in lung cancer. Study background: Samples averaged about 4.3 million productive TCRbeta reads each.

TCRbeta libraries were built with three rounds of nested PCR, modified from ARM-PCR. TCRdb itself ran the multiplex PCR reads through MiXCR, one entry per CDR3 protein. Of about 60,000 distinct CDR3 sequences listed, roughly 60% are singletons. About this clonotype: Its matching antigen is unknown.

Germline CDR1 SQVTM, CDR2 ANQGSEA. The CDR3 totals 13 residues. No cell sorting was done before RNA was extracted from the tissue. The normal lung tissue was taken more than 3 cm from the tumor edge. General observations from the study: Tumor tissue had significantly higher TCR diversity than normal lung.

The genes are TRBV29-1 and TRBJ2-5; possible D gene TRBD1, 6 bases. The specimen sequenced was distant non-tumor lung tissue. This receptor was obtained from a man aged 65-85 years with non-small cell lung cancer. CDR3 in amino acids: CNVADRHQETQYF. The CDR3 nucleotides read TGCAATGTAGCTGACAGGCACCAAGAGACCCAGTACTTC.